This note documents a single TCR beta chain sequence. Its antigen is still unknown. This record belongs to a study of cytomegalovirus exposure and HLA in healthy donors. General observations from the study: Excluded were some V segments that proved indistinguishable, including TRBV6-2 and TRBV6-3. Accurate predictions that matched the HLA-A and HLA-B alleles of most subjects were reportedly made from TCR beta sequences. Later on, an analysis tied approximately 15,000 TCR beta sequences to HLA alleles at 0.05 false discovery rate.

Germline CDR1 is LGHNA and CDR2 is YSLEER. The CDR3 is 16 amino acids. J was trimmed by 6 bases and V by 1 base; bases with no gene match: 9. Amplification used 60 Vbeta primers and 13 Jbeta primers. Clones were read by immunoSEQ multiplex PCR, and TCRdb kept only the in-frame ones, dropping some. The sample gives 120,000 or so clones, 70% to 80% of which show up once; about 3% is in the top ten. The J gene is TRBJ1-2, the V gene TRBV4-3; 9 nucleotides match TRBD1. The sequence was collected from a woman aged 40-49 years in good health and CMV-seropositive. The sample was PBMCs. The CDR3 nucleotides are TGCGCCAGCAGCCAAGCCCGACACTGGACAGGGGATGGCTACACCTTC. Residues: CASSQARHWTGDGYTF.